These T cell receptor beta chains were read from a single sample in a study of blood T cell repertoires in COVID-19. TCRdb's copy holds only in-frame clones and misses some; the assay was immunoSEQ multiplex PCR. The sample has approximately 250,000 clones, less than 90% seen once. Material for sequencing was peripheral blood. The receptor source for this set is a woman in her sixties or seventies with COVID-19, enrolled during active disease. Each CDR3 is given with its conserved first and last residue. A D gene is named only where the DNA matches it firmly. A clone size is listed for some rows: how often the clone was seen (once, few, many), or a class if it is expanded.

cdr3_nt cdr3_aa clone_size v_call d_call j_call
TGTGCCAGCAGCCAAGATCTCCCTAAGCCTCCCTACGAGCAGTACTTC CASSQDLPKPPYEQYF - TRBV3-1/TRBV3-2 - TRBJ2-7
TGTGCCAGCTCACCGAGCACTGGACAGGGAAAGGGGCTACAAGAGACCCAGTACTTC CASSPSTGQGKGLQETQYF - TRBV18 TRBD1 TRBJ2-5
TGTGCCAGCAGCTGGGAACGACAGGGAAAGGCCGGGGAGCTGTTTTTT CASSWERQGKAGELFF - TRBV5-6 TRBD1 TRBJ2-2
TGTGCCAGCAGCTTAGTTACAGGAGCTGAAGCTTTCTTT CASSLVTGAEAFF few TRBV7-2 - TRBJ1-1
TGTGCCAGCAGCCATGCTCGACAGCCTATTAACTATGGCTACACCTTC CASSHARQPINYGYTF - TRBV4-2 - TRBJ1-2
TGTGCCAGCAGTTATCGACAGGGTGGGACTGAAGCTTTCTTT CASSYRQGGTEAFF - TRBV6-5 TRBD1 TRBJ1-1
TGTGCCAGCGCGTCCGGGACAGGGATTTATGGCTACACCTTC CASASGTGIYGYTF - TRBV27 TRBD1 TRBJ1-2
TGCGCCAGCAGCCAGGTGACAGGGACGCCCACAGATACGCAGTATTTT CASSQVTGTPTDTQYF - TRBV4-1 TRBD1 TRBJ2-3
TGTGCCAGCAGCATTCGGCCGGGACTGAGCACAGATACGCAGTATTTT CASSIRPGLSTDTQYF - TRBV9 - TRBJ2-3
TGTGCCAGCAGCCTTAGGACAGACCACTATGGCTACACCTTC CASSLRTDHYGYTF - TRBV7-2 - TRBJ1-2
TGTGCCAGCAGCTTAAGCAGCGGGGGGGTTGAACAATATGAGCAGTTCTTC CASSLSSGGVEQYEQFF - TRBV7-2 TRBD2 TRBJ2-1
TGTGCCAGCAGTTCCCCTCGGGGGGGCTCCCTCCACTTT CASSSPRGGSLHF - TRBV28 - TRBJ1-6
TGTGCCAGCAGCCGACGGGTGTTTGGGGCTTTCTTT CASSRRVFGAFF - TRBV21-1 - TRBJ1-1
TGTGCCAGCAGCCCACAGACTAGCTCTAGTGAGCAGTTCTTC CASSPQTSSSEQFF - TRBV7-2 TRBD2 TRBJ2-1
TGTGCCAGCAGCTCGACACCAGGGCTCATGAACACTGAAGCTTTCTTT CASSSTPGLMNTEAFF - TRBV5-6 - TRBJ1-1
TGTGCCAGCAGTTGGGACAGGGGTAGCGAGCAGTACTTC CASSWDRGSEQYF - TRBV28 TRBD1 TRBJ2-7
TGCGCCAGCAGCCCAGACGTTAACTATGGCTACACCTTC CASSPDVNYGYTF - TRBV4-1 - TRBJ1-2
TGTGCCAGCAGCTTAAGCGGGGGGCTGTACTACGAGCAGTACTTC CASSLSGGLYYEQYF - TRBV11-2 TRBD2 TRBJ2-7
TGTGCCAGCAGTCCGCTTAGCGGGGGGGCTGGAGATACGCAGTATTTT CASSPLSGGAGDTQYF - TRBV5-8 TRBD2 TRBJ2-3
TGTGCCAGCAGCCCCGGGACTGTTAGTGAAAAACTGTTTTTT CASSPGTVSEKLFF - TRBV5-8 - TRBJ1-4
TGTGCCAGCAGCTCGACAGGGGGCAGGAATCAGCCCCAGCATTTT CASSSTGGRNQPQHF few TRBV7-9 TRBD1 TRBJ1-5
TGCGCCAGCAGCTTGGGTCAGGGCGGCAGCACAGATACGCAGTATTTT CASSLGQGGSTDTQYF - TRBV5-1 - TRBJ2-3
TGCACCAGCAGCCAATACAGGGCCTCGGATACGCAGTATTTT CTSSQYRASDTQYF - TRBV1 - TRBJ2-3
TGTGCCAGCAGTTTGGGCGGGACGGACACTGAAGCTTTCTTT CASSLGGTDTEAFF - TRBV28 - TRBJ1-1
TGCAGTGCGAGAGACAAAGAAAAACTGTTTTTT CSARDKEKLFF - TRBV20-1 - TRBJ1-4
TGTGCCAGCAGCACTCGACAGGGTATAAACACCGGGGAGCTGTTTTTT CASSTRQGINTGELFF - TRBV7-2 TRBD1 TRBJ2-2
TGTGCCAAGGGGACAGCCTCTAACTATGGCTACACCTTC CAKGTASNYGYTF - TRBV19 TRBD1 TRBJ1-2
TGTGCCATCAGTGAGCTCCGGGACAGGGGATTTAATTCACCCCTCCACTTT CAISELRDRGFNSPLHF - TRBV10-3 TRBD1 TRBJ1-6
TGTGCCAGCAGTTTAAACACAGGTAGCTCCTACAATGAGCAGTTCTTC CASSLNTGSSYNEQFF many TRBV28 - TRBJ2-1
TGTGCCACCGAAGTACAGGGGGCTAATCAGCCCCAGCATTTT CATEVQGANQPQHF few TRBV15 TRBD1 TRBJ1-5
TGTGCCAGCAGCTTAGAGACAGGGGGGCCCAATCAGCCCCAGCATTTT CASSLETGGPNQPQHF once TRBV7-9 TRBD1 TRBJ1-5
TGTGCCAGCAGTTTAACGGGGGGAAACACCATATATTTT CASSLTGGNTIYF - TRBV28 - TRBJ1-3
TGTGCCAGCAGCTCCGGAGGACAGGGGCGTTCACCCCTCCACTTT CASSSGGQGRSPLHF - TRBV13 TRBD1 TRBJ1-6
TGTGCCAGCTCATGGGGGGGGGCTAGCAATCAGCCCCAGCATTTT CASSWGGASNQPQHF - TRBV18 - TRBJ1-5
TGCGCCAGCACCTACGGGGGGCTCCAAGAGACCCAGTACTTC CASTYGGLQETQYF - TRBV5-1 - TRBJ2-5
TGTGCCAGCAGCCGTAGCGGGGGGGCCGCAGATACGCAGTATTTT CASSRSGGAADTQYF - TRBV7-2 TRBD2 TRBJ2-3
TGCGCCAGCAGCCAAGAGCAGGGGGCGAACTATGGCTACACCTTC CASSQEQGANYGYTF - TRBV4-3 TRBD1 TRBJ1-2
TGTGCCAGCAGTTTGGTGTGGGGGGACCTCCGGGATATTAACTATGGCTACACCTTC CASSLVWGDLRDINYGYTF - TRBV28 - TRBJ1-2
TGTGCCAGCAGGCAGGGGGCCAATGAGCAGTTCTTC CASRQGANEQFF - TRBV27 TRBD1 TRBJ2-1
TGTGCCAGCAGCTCAGGGGGCCCCCCAGATACGCAGTATTTT CASSSGGPPDTQYF - TRBV7-3 TRBD1 TRBJ2-3
TGCGCCAGCAGTTCCATGACAGGGGGTAATTCACCCCTCCACTTT CASSSMTGGNSPLHF once TRBV5-1 TRBD1 TRBJ1-6
TGCGCCAGCAGCTTGGCCGCAGGGTCCTACGAGCAGTACTTC CASSLAAGSYEQYF - TRBV5-1 - TRBJ2-7
TGTGCCAGCAGCTTGCCGGGGGGTCCCACAGATACGCAGTATTTT CASSLPGGPTDTQYF - TRBV5-6 TRBD2 TRBJ2-3
TGTGCCGGCGGGACAGGCAACTATGGCTACACCTTC CAGGTGNYGYTF once TRBV28 TRBD1 TRBJ1-2
TGTGCCAGCAGCCCCTCCCTCCGAGGGACAGATACGCAGTATTTT CASSPSLRGTDTQYF - TRBV3-1/TRBV3-2 - TRBJ2-3
TGTGCCAGCAGCGTTGCAGTCTCTGGAAACACCATATATTTT CASSVAVSGNTIYF - TRBV9 - TRBJ1-3
TGTGCCAGCAGCTTGTGGACTAGCGGCCTCCAAGAGACCCAGTACTTC CASSLWTSGLQETQYF - TRBV5-8 TRBD2 TRBJ2-5
TGTGCCAGCAGCTTATTCGTTCGTAGCGGGATCCGCACAGATACGCAGTATTTT CASSLFVRSGIRTDTQYF - TRBV7-2 TRBD2 TRBJ2-3
TGTGCCAGCAGTAGCGGGAGCATTGAAGCTTTCTTT CASSSGSIEAFF - TRBV28 - TRBJ1-1
TGTGCCAGCAGCCAACAGCCGGCGAACACTGAAGCTTTCTTT CASSQQPANTEAFF - TRBV9 - TRBJ1-1
TGTGCCAGCAGGGCGGGACAGGGAAATGTTTGGGAGACCCAGTACTTC CASRAGQGNVWETQYF - TRBV2 TRBD1 TRBJ2-5
TGTGCCAGCAGCCAAGAAGGGACAGGGTATAGCAATCAGCCCCAGCATTTT CASSQEGTGYSNQPQHF - TRBV4-2 TRBD1 TRBJ1-5
TGTGCCTCCGAGGGGGGGGACAGGGGGAATGGGCAGTACTTC CASEGGDRGNGQYF - TRBV24-1 TRBD1 TRBJ2-7